The 13 T cell receptor beta chains in this list originate from one sample, sequenced in a study of T cell changes during pregnancy in multiple sclerosis (dated by TCRdb to between 2018 and 2020). Library construction relied on the immunoSEQ multiplex PCR assay. The table was pulled from immuneACCESS by TCRdb, which kept in-frame rearrangements only. Such tables lose some clones; where checked, under half of the loss comes from unresolved V genes, and the rest has no known cause. The sample data list about 120,000 clones, and 93% of these were observed just once. Roughly 6% of the sample is taken by the ten largest. This specimen was peripheral blood, taken before pregnancy. All receptors derive from a female donor with multiple sclerosis, enrolled in a pregnancy study.

This clone occurred once. This chain connects TRBV19 to TRBJ2-5, with 10 positions matching TRBD2. Germline V gene lookup returns CDR1 LNHDA and CDR2 SQIVND (reference sequence). J gave up 5 bases and V 5 bases, and 8 bases lay outside the gene matches. The CDR3 consists of 15 residues. Here the CDR3 DNA reads TGTGCCAGTAGTTCCTCGGGACTAGCGATGGAGACCCAGTACTTC. Its protein product is CASSSSGLAMETQYF.

The CDR3 nucleotides read TGTGCCAGCAGCCAAGCGTTAATTCGGGGAGCCGACGAGCAGTACTTC. It codes for CASSQALIRGADEQYF. J is TRBJ2-7 and V is TRBV14, with D possibly being TRBD2 (5 bases). Trimming took off 1 base at V and 5 bases at J, with 18 bases between the two ends. The CDR3 runs 16 residues. In germline, CDR1 is SGHDN, CDR2 FVKESK.

The chain has TRBV7-2 and TRBJ2-7, with 8 bases aligning to TRBD2. J was trimmed by 4 bases and V by 5 bases; bases with no gene match: 7. This CDR3 has 14 residues. Looked up from germline, CDR1 is SGHTA and CDR2 is FQGNSA. The DNA for the CDR3 is TGTGCCAGCAGCCCAGAGACTAGCGCTTACGAGCAGTACTTC. Its protein product is CASSPETSAYEQYF.

The genes are TRBV19 and TRBJ1-1, with 7 bases aligning to TRBD1. Germline V gives CDR1 LNHDA, CDR2 SQIVND (reference sequence). J was trimmed by 0 bases and V by 5 bases; bases with no gene match: 3. The CDR3 totals 14 residues. Here the CDR3 DNA reads TGTGCCAGTAGTCGGACAGGTTTGAACACTGAAGCTTTCTTT. Translation gives CASSRTGLNTEAFF.

V is TRBV6-5 and J is TRBJ1-2; maybe TRBD1 (5 bases). The CDR3 spans 14 residues. Germline assignment: CDR1 MNHEY and CDR2 SVGAGI. Trimming removed 4 bases at V and 2 bases at J, with 11 bases between. DNA of the CDR3: TGTGCCAGCAGTTTAGGGGCTGCAAACTATGGCTACACCTTC. This codes for CASSLGAANYGYTF.

The chain is built from TRBV28 and TRBJ2-1; a weak D match, TRBD2 (6 bases). CDR1 is MDHEN, CDR2 SYDVKM, per germline. The length of the CDR3 is 16 residues. The V gene lost 3 bases and the J gene lost 1 base, with 13 bases spanning the gap. The CDR3 sequence is CASSFGTGLSYNEQFF. The CDR3 DNA sequence: TGTGCCAGCAGTTTCGGGACTGGGCTTTCCTACAATGAGCAGTTCTTC.

This chain uses TRBV7-3 with TRBJ2-3; tentatively, D is TRBD1 (6 bases). Germline CDR1 reads SGHTA; CDR2 reads FQGTGA. Trimming left V 3 bases short and J 4 bases short, with 11 bases between. There are 14 residues in the CDR3. Written as DNA, the CDR3 is TGTGCCAGCAGCTTGACAGGTGGTGCAGATACGCAGTATTTT. It encodes CASSLTGGADTQYF.

This CDR3 is CASSYSAGGPYEQYF. CDR3 nucleotide sequence: TGTGCCAGCAGTTACTCGGCGGGAGGACCCTACGAGCAGTACTTC. V gene TRBV6-5 combines with J gene TRBJ2-7; 8 nucleotides align to TRBD2. CDR3 length equals 15 residues. Trimming cost V 0 bases and J 2 bases; bases outside gene matches: 3. The germline V gene has CDR1 MNHEY and CDR2 SVGAGI.

The chain joins TRBV18 to TRBJ1-1, with TRBD1 matching over 8 bases. This CDR3 has 14 residues. Germline CDR1 KGHSH, CDR2 LQKENI. The V segment lost 6 bases and the J segment 4 bases; nucleotides outside the gene matches: 7. The CDR3 region has the DNA TGTGCCAGCTCTCGAGGACAGGGTGGCACTGAAGCTTTCTTT. Its translation is CASSRGQGGTEAFF. The variable domain in full, completed from reference TRBV18 and TRBJ1-1, reads NAGVMQNPRHLVRRRGQEARLRCSPMKGHSHVYWYRQLPEEGLKFMVYLQKENIIDESGMPKERFSAEFPKEGPSILRIQQVVRGDSAAYFCASSRGQGGTEAFFGQGTRLTVV.

CDR3 sequence (DNA): TGTGCCAGCAGCCAAAACGACAGGGGGGCTGAAGCTTTCTTT. This encodes CASSQNDRGAEAFF. J is TRBJ1-1 and V is TRBV7-9, with 9 bases aligning to TRBD1. V was pared by 5 bases and J by 6 bases, with 7 bases of the junction left unmatched. The CDR3 is 14 residues long. The germline gives CDR1 SEHNR, CDR2 FQNEAQ (reference sequence).

The chain is built from TRBV19 and TRBJ1-1, with 8 bases aligning to TRBD1. Germline CDR1 reads LNHDA; CDR2 reads SQIVND (reference sequence). The CDR3 length is 15 residues. After removal of 4 bases from V and 4 bases from J, the junction contained 8 bases not matched to a gene. The CDR3 bases are TGTGCCAGTAGTAGCCCCGAACAGGGGGTCACTGAAGCTTTCTTT. This gives the protein CASSSPEQGVTEAFF.

In its sample, this clone was seen once. The chain recombines TRBV5-1 with TRBJ2-7; 11 bases fit TRBD1. CDR1 SGHRS and CDR2 YFSETQ come from the germline V gene. The junction had 2 bases not matched to a gene; V was cut back by 4 bases and J by 2 bases. The CDR3 is 14 amino acids. The CDR3, as DNA: TGCGCCAGCAGCCGGGACAGGGGGGCCTACGAGCAGTACTTC. It translates to CASSRDRGAYEQYF.

The chain links TRBV10-1 to TRBJ2-7; TRBD1 agrees at 7 bases. The CDR3 is 15 residues long. After removal of 4 bases from V and 2 bases from J, the junction contained 8 bases not matched to a gene. Germline V gene data show CDR1 as WNHNN and CDR2 as SYGVQD (reference sequence). CDR3 sequence: CASSGTGEKAYEQYF. CDR3 in DNA: TGCGCCAGCAGTGGAACAGGGGAAAAAGCCTACGAGCAGTACTTC.